These 17 T cell receptor beta chains share one sample of origin, sequenced in a study of vaccination and CD4 T cells after COVID-19. Oncomine TCR Beta short-read sequencing was applied to DNA from cultured CD4+ T cells. TCRdb itself ran the PCR reads through MiXCR, one entry per CDR3 protein. The top ten hold roughly 10% of the sample, which has over 11,000 distinct CDR3 sequences, roughly a third seen once. No antigen has been assigned to these receptors. Documented treatment: approximately nine-day PBMC culture with coronavirus spike peptide pools or control peptides (ViraFEST assay). The sample here was CD4+ T cells from blood, cultured in vitro, taken after SARS-CoV-2 vaccination. These receptors were obtained from a human donor who had recovered from COVID-19.

The CDR3 DNA reads as TGTGCCAGCAGTTGCTCCGGGACAGGGGTCCCTTCGGGGCAAGAGACCCAGTACTTC. Translated: CASSCSGTGVPSGQETQYF. The V call is TRBV12-3 or TRBV12-4, the J call TRBJ2-5; 10 bases are shared with TRBD1. The ends lost 4 bases at V and 2 bases at J; junction bases unmatched: 16. The CDR3 has 19 residues.

The chain combines TRBV5-1 with TRBJ1-2; no definite D call. CDR1 is SGHRS, CDR2 YFSETQ, per germline. The germline V and J ends were trimmed by 3 bases and 5 bases, with 5 bases remaining between them. This CDR3 is 11 amino acids long. The DNA for the CDR3 is TGCGCCAGCAGCTCTAGGTATGGCTACACCTTC. Its protein is CASSSRYGYTF.

This chain uses TRBV28 with TRBJ1-2; tentative D call: TRBD1 (6 bases). The germline V gene has CDR1 MDHEN and CDR2 SYDVKM. The CDR3 contains 17 residues. Trimming took 5 bases from V and 3 from J, leaving 22 bases between them. The CDR3, as DNA: TGTGCCAGCAGTCCCGCCGGGGGGGCAGGGATTGACTATGGCTACACCTTC. Translated, it gives CASSPAGGAGIDYGYTF.

V is TRBV11-2 and J is TRBJ1-2; D call uncertain. In germline, CDR1 is SGHAT, CDR2 FQNNGV. The CDR3 covers 15 residues. Between the trimmed V and J ends, which lost 1 base and 6 bases, there was a span of 15 bases. For the CDR3, the DNA is TGTGCCAGCAGCTTAGCTAGCACCTATGGGGATGGCTACACCTTC. Translation gives CASSLASTYGDGYTF.

V and J are TRBV28 and TRBJ1-5; 8 bases fit TRBD1. J lost 4 bases, V lost 2 bases, and 10 bases had no gene match. Germline CDR1 is MDHEN and CDR2 is SYDVKM. CDR3 length equals 17 residues. The CDR3 nucleotides are TGTGCCAGCAGTTTAAATTTCAGGGGGCGAATTAATCAGCCCCAGCATTTT. Residues: CASSLNFRGRINQPQHF.

The chain couples TRBV7-9 to TRBJ2-7, with D possibly being TRBD2 (6 bases). The V and J ends lost 7 bases and 3 bases respectively, with 16 bases between them. CDR1 and CDR2 from the germline V gene are SEHNR and FQNEAQ (reference sequence). CDR3 length equals 14 residues. CDR3 sequence (DNA): TGTGCCAGCACCATGGGTAGCGGCTACTACGAGCAGTACTTC. Amino acid sequence: CASTMGSGYYEQYF.

This clonotype was recorded a few times. The genes are TRBV5-1 and TRBJ2-5, with D hard to call. The CDR3 spans 13 residues. The germline gives CDR1 SGHRS, CDR2 YFSETQ. V was pared by 4 bases and J by 5 bases, with 12 bases between. Here the CDR3 DNA reads TGCGCCAGCAGCCTGGGCCCCGGCGAGACCCAGTACTTC. This codes for CASSLGPGETQYF.

This clonotype was counted between two and nine times. V usage is TRBV20-1 and J usage is TRBJ1-1; no firm D call. Trimming stripped 3 bases from V and 0 bases from J, with 11 bases between. The germline V gene encodes CDR1 DFQATT and CDR2 SNEGSKA (reference sequence). The CDR3 runs 14 residues. The CDR3 sequence is CSARGGSLNTEAFF. The CDR3 bases are TGCAGTGCTAGGGGAGGTAGCTTGAACACTGAAGCTTTCTTT.

This clonotype was picked up a small number of times. The chain couples TRBV14 to TRBJ2-7, with D perhaps matching TRBD2 (5 bases). Germline loops: CDR1 SGHDN, CDR2 FVKESK. V lost 3 bases to trimming and J lost 5 bases, with 17 bases between them. This CDR3 comprises 15 residues. DNA of the CDR3: TGTGCCAGCAGCCACAGAGACCTAACGAGGGACGAGCAGTACTTC. This gives the protein CASSHRDLTRDEQYF. The whole variable domain, remainder taken from reference TRBV14 and TRBJ2-7, is EAGVTQFPSHSVIEKGQTVTLRCDPISGHDNLYWYRRVMGKEIKFLLHFVKESKQDESGMPNNRFLAERTGGTYSTLKVQPAELEDSGVYFCASSHRDLTRDEQYFGPGTRLTVT.

This rearrangement joins TRBV6-2 or TRBV6-3 to TRBJ2-2; the match to TRBD2 covers 9 bases. Losses at the gene ends were 5 bases for V and 7 bases for J; bases not matched to a gene: 11. Germline V lookup: CDR1 MNHEY, CDR2 SVGEGT. The CDR3 contains 16 residues. The CDR3 loop is CASSHPPSGIIGELFF. CDR3 in DNA: TGTGCCAGCAGTCACCCCCCTAGCGGGATAATCGGGGAGCTGTTTTTT.

The rearrangement links TRBV4-1 to TRBJ2-5; 10 bases line up with TRBD2. This CDR3 spans 14 amino acids. CDR1 is MGHRA, CDR2 YSYEKL, per germline. V shed 4 bases and J 2 bases; nucleotides not matched to a gene: 1. The CDR3 here is CASSRTSGQETQYF. The CDR3, as DNA: TGCGCCAGCAGCCGGACTAGCGGTCAAGAGACCCAGTACTTC.

The genes are TRBV20-1 and TRBJ2-7, with D perhaps matching TRBD1 (6 bases). CDR3 length: 13 residues. V was shortened by 3 bases and J by 0 bases, with 9 bases between the two germline ends. The germline V gene has CDR1 DFQATT and CDR2 SNEGSKA (reference sequence). The DNA of the CDR3 is TGCAGTGCTAGGGAGACAGGCTCCTACGAGCAGTACTTC. Translation gives CSARETGSYEQYF.

V usage is TRBV6-1 and J usage is TRBJ1-1; tentative D call: TRBD1 (6 bases). V dropped 4 bases and J dropped 10 bases, with 19 bases sitting between them. CDR1 and CDR2 (germline): MNHNS, SASEGT. This CDR3 has 14 residues. CDR3 DNA sequence: TGTGCCAGCAGTGGGAGGGACATAAGGTCGGTAGCTTTCTTT. This gives the protein CASSGRDIRSVAFF.

Only one count was recorded for this clonotype. The chain links TRBV14 to TRBJ2-5; maybe TRBD2 (6 bases). The germline V and J ends were trimmed by 4 bases and 3 bases, with 18 bases remaining between them. CDR3 length: 16 residues. Per the germline V gene, CDR1 is SGHDN and CDR2 is FVKESK. CDR3 protein: CASSPTSTRHKETQYF. Written as DNA, the CDR3 is TGTGCCAGCAGCCCCACCTCGACTAGACATAAAGAGACCCAGTACTTC. Combining the CDR3 with reference TRBV14 and TRBJ2-5 gives the whole variable domain EAGVTQFPSHSVIEKGQTVTLRCDPISGHDNLYWYRRVMGKEIKFLLHFVKESKQDESGMPNNRFLAERTGGTYSTLKVQPAELEDSGVYFCASSPTSTRHKETQYFGPGTRLLVL.

The chain combines TRBV11-3 with TRBJ2-7; D gene ambiguous. V was clipped by 4 bases and J by 2 bases, with 9 bases between them. The CDR3 spans 13 residues. Germline V gene sequence: CDR1 SGHNT, CDR2 YENEEA. In nucleotides, the CDR3 is TGTGCCAGCAGCTCAGCACCCACCTACGAGCAGTACTTC. Amino acid sequence: CASSSAPTYEQYF.

This rearrangement joins TRBV5-6 to TRBJ2-3; possible D gene TRBD2, 6 bases. The CDR3 runs 17 residues. The V end was cut by 4 bases, the J end by 1 base, with 19 bases between. The germline gives CDR1 SGHDT, CDR2 YYEEEE. The CDR3 DNA follows: TGTGCCAGCAGCCCACGGTTTGGGGAGGAGGGCACAGATACGCAGTATTTT. This translates into CASSPRFGEEGTDTQYF.

This clonotype has only a few counts. The chain couples TRBV6-1 to TRBJ1-2; D gene unclear. The CDR3 has 14 residues. Looked up from germline, CDR1 is MNHNS and CDR2 is SASEGT. Trimming took 6 bases from V and 3 from J, leaving 14 bases between them. This CDR3 reads CASSFRDTDYGYTF. In nucleotides, the CDR3 is TGTGCCAGCAGCTTCCGAGACACCGACTATGGCTACACCTTC.